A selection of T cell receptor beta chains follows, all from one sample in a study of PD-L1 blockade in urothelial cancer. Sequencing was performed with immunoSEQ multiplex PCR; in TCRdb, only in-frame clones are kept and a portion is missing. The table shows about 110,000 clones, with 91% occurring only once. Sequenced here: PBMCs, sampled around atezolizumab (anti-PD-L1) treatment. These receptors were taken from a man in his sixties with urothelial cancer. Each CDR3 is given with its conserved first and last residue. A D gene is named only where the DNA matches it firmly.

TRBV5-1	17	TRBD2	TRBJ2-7	CASSLLAGGPYYYEQYF	TGCGCCAGCAGCTTACTAGCGGGAGGGCCCTACTACTACGAGCAGTACTTC
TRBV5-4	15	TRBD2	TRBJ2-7	CASSNKRGGGYEQYF	TGTGCCAGCAGTAACAAGCGGGGGGGCGGGTACGAGCAGTACTTC
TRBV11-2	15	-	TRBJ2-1	CASSLDRSSYNEQFF	TGTGCCAGCAGCTTAGATCGTAGCTCCTACAATGAGCAGTTCTTC
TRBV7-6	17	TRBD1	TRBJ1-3	CASSFNTGGASGNTIYF	TGTGCCAGCAGCTTTAATACAGGGGGGGCCTCTGGAAACACCATATATTTT
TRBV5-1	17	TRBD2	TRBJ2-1	CASSSTSGGASYNEQFF	TGCGCCAGCAGTTCGACTAGCGGGGGGGCGTCCTACAATGAGCAGTTCTTC
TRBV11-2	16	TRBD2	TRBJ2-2	CASSFSTSGASGELFF	TGTGCCAGCAGCTTTTCCACTAGCGGGGCATCCGGGGAGCTGTTTTTT
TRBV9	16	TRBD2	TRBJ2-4	CASSVGLAGGENIQYF	TGTGCCAGCAGCGTAGGGCTAGCGGGAGGGGAAAACATTCAGTACTTC
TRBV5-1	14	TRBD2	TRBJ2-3	CASSLAGGGDTQYF	TGCGCCAGCAGCTTGGCGGGGGGGGGAGATACGCAGTATTTT
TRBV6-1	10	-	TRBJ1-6	CASSYSLLHF	TGTGCCAGCAGTTACTCCCTCCTCCACTTT
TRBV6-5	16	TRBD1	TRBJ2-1	CASSYALTGGYNEQFF	TGTGCCAGCAGTTACGCCTTGACAGGGGGCTACAATGAGCAGTTCTTC
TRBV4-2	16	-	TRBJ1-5	CASSHGEARGSQPQHF	TGTGCCAGCAGCCATGGGGAGGCTAGGGGTAGTCAGCCCCAGCATTTT
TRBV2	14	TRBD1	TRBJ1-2	CASREQGTGYGYTF	TGTGCCAGCAGGGAACAGGGGACGGGCTATGGCTACACCTTC
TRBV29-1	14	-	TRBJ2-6	CSVEREAGANVLTF	TGCAGCGTCGAGAGGGAAGCCGGGGCCAACGTCCTGACTTTC
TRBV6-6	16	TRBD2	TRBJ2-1	CASSYSASGLNNEQFF	TGTGCCAGCAGTTACTCGGCTAGCGGGCTTAACAATGAGCAGTTCTTC
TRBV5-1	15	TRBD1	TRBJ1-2	CASSWGTGGASGYTF	TGCGCCAGCAGCTGGGGGACAGGGGGCGCGAGTGGCTACACCTTC
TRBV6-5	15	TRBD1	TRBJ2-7	CATQTGQGIWNEQYF	TGTGCCACCCAGACGGGACAGGGTATATGGAACGAGCAGTACTTC
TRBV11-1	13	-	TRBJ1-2	CASSLEGRGGYTF	TGTGCCAGCAGCTTAGAGGGCCGCGGGGGCTACACCTTC
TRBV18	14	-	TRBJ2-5	CASSQAEAQETQYF	TGTGCCAGCTCCCAAGCAGAGGCCCAAGAGACCCAGTACTTC
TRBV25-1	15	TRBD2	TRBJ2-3	CASSESRIAGRTQYF	TGTGCCAGCAGTGAATCGAGAATAGCGGGGCGGACGCAGTATTTT
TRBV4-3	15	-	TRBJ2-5	CASSQDSHRPETQYF	TGCGCCAGCAGCCAAGATTCGCACAGACCAGAGACCCAGTACTTC
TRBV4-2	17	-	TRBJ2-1	CASSQDFQVSSYNEQFF	TGTGCCAGCAGCCAAGATTTCCAGGTTAGCTCCTACAATGAGCAGTTCTTC
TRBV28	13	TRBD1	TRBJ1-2	CASSLPDRGLYTF	TGTGCCAGCAGTTTACCGGACAGGGGTCTGTACACCTTC